The present entry profiles one T cell receptor (beta chain) with its context. Its recognized antigen is unknown. Nothing much larger sits one base from this clone, and base qualities are not available. The CDR3 regions of human TCRbeta chains were subjected to immunosequencing. In the paper's pipeline: Repertoire TCRs were checked for matches against a reference library of SARS-CoV-2-specific TCRs that had been generated using the MIRA antigen-specificity platform. Breadth was defined as the fraction of unique TCRs that were SARS-CoV-2-associated. Depth was defined as the fraction of total T cells that were SARS-CoV-2-associated. Each spike-specific TCR was assigned to its reactive spike region and to a CD4 or CD8 class using the MIRA data. Log10-transformed breadth and depth values were compared by one-way ANOVA with Sidak's multiple comparisons tests. As stored in TCRdb, this immuneACCESS dataset retains in-frame rearrangements with V and J assigned. A fraction of the clones does not appear; measured against another copy, unresolved V genes explain less than half of the discrepancy, and the remainder lacks a known reason. That table gives V, J and clone size, and the DNA gave D and trimming. Present in this sample are 100,000 to 130,000 clones, about 85% of which were seen just once. The ten largest account for about 5% of the sample.

This specimen comes from a study of T cell responses to AZD1222 COVID-19 vaccine (TCRdb year 2021). Describing the broader study: TCR sequencing was performed for about 240 trial participants, of whom 200 to 210 were given two doses of AZD1222 and around 25 were given two doses of MenACWY control vaccine. Trial participants were enrolled into age subgroups of 18-55, 56-69 and 70-plus years, which contained about 150, 27 and 61 TCR-sequenced participants, respectively.

The research as a whole found: Because no day 14 peak-response samples were available, the repertoires could be characterized only after the peak T cell response. Participants were mostly white British and included more females than males, and it was suggested by the authors that clonal diversity may have been underestimated. Spike-specific TCR breadth and depth rose significantly after two AZD1222 doses compared with day 0 and with MenACWY recipients. Reportedly, almost half of the unique spike-specific TCRs recognized epitopes lying outside the regions that are mutated in the B.1.351 and B.1.1.7 variants. The whole spike protein was spanned by vaccine-associated CD4 TCRs, and dominant responses were seen in regions 160-218 and 743-854. In the small 56-69-year group, the increase in depth fell short of significance, most likely because of low power. Only five to seven AZD1222 recipients were SARS-CoV-2 seropositive at baseline, limiting conclusions about previously exposed vaccinees.

The time point label here, explained by the study, means: about 28 days (+/-7) after the second vaccine dose. AZD1222 recipients whose second dose came at about 4 weeks and those whose second dose came at about 12 weeks were combined into one group, since spike-specific TCR depth and breadth did not differ between the two schedules. Vaccinee samples were obtained from the UK trials COV001 and COV002, which included a single-blind randomized controlled phase 2/3 trial of AZD1222 (ChAdOx1 nCoV-19) in healthy adults. For TCRbeta chain sequencing, PBMC samples were collected from trial participants at day 0 and at day 28 after the second dose. Trimmed from V: 5 bases; trimmed from J: 3 bases; junction bases lacking a gene match: 9. The cysteine opens and the phenylalanine closes a CDR3 of 14 amino acids. Only the CDR3 DNA is retained, 42 bases long and in frame from the first base. From a lookup of the germline V gene (reference sequence), CDR1 and CDR2 are GTSNPN and SVGIG.

The specimen was peripheral blood, collected 28 days after the second AZD1222 dose. The TCR was taken from an adult who received the AZD1222 COVID-19 vaccine. The chain uses TRBV30 and TRBJ1-1, with TRBD1 matching 7 junction bases. The DNA sequence follows: TGTGCCTGGTCATCACAGGGGAGATACACTGAAGCTTTCTTT. Translated, this gives CAWSSQGRYTEAFF.